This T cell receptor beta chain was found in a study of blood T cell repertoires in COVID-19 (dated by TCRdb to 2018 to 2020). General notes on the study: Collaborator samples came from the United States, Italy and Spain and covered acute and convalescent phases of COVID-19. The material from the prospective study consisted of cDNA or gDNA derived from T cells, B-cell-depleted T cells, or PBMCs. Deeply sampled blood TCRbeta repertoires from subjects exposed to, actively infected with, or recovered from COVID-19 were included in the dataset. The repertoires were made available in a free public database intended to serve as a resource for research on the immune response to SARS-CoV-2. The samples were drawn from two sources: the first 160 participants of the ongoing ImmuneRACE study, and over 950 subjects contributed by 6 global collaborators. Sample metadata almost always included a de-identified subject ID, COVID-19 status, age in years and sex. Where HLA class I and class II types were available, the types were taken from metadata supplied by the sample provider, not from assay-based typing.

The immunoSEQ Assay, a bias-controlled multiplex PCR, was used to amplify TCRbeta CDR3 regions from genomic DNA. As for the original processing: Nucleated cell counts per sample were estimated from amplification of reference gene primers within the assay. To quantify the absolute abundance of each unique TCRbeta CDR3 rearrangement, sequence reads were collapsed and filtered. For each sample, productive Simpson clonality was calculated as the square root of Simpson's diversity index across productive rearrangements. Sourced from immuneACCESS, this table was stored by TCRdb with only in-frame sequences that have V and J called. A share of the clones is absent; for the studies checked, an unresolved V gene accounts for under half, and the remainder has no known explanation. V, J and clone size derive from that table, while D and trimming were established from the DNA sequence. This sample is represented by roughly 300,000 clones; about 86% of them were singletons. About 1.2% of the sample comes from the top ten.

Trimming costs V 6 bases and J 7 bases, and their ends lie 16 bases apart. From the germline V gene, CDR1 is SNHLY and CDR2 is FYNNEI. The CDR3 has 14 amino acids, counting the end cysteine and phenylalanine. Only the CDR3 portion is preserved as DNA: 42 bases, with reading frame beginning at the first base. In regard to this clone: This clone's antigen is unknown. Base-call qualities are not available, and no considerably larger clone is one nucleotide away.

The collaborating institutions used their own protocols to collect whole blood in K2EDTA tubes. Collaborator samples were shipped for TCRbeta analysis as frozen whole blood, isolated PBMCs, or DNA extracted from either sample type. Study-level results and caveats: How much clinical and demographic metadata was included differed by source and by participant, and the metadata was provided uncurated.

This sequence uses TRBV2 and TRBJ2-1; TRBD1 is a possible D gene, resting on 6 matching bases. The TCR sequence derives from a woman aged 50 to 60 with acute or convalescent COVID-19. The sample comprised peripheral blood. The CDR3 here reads CASSYRVDGNEQFF. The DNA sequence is TGTGCCAGCAGCTACAGGGTAGATGGAAATGAGCAGTTCTTC.